What follows are 13 T cell receptor beta chains derived from one specimen sequenced in a study of CD8 T cells in ankylosing spondylitis. TCRdb reanalysed the 5' RACE reads using MiXCR and keeps one entry per CDR3 protein. The repertoire consists of roughly 46,000 distinct CDR3 sequences, with about 4.2% occurring once and the leading ten covering about 4%. Sequencing input: blood, either unsorted or a sorted T cell fraction (not recorded which). These receptors came from a female donor with ankylosing spondylitis or in good health (not recorded which).

The V and J genes are TRBV9 and TRBJ2-7; the D gene is possibly TRBD1 (6 bases). Germline V lookup: CDR1 SGDLS, CDR2 YYNGEE. This CDR3 spans 15 amino acids. Trimming took off 0 bases at V and 9 bases at J, with 19 bases between the two ends. Here the CDR3 reads CASSVAQGHLSTQYF. The CDR3 coding sequence is TGTGCCAGCAGCGTAGCCCAGGGGCACCTTTCAACGCAGTACTTC. Variable domain in full (rest from reference TRBV9 and TRBJ2-7): DSGVTQTPKHLITATGQRVTLRCSPRSGDLSVYWYQQSLDQGLQFLIQYYNGEERAKGNILERFSAQQFPDLHSELNLSSLELGDSALYFCASSVAQGHLSTQYFGPGTRLTVT.

In its sample, this clonotype was seen many times. The chain uses TRBV9 and TRBJ1-1; D might be TRBD1 (6 bases). The germline gives CDR1 SGDLS, CDR2 YYNGEE. The germline V and J ends were trimmed by 0 bases and 10 bases, with 13 bases remaining between them. The CDR3 runs to 13 residues. As DNA, the CDR3 is TGTGCCAGCAGCGTAGTGGCGGCAGGGGCAGCTTTCTTT. Its protein is CASSVVAAGAAFF.

The sample holds many counts of this clonotype. The chain links TRBV9 to TRBJ1-1, with D unresolved. The V gene lost 4 bases and the J gene lost 1 base, with 14 bases spanning the gap. The CDR3 loop spans 15 amino acids. CDR1 is SGDLS and CDR2 is YYNGEE in the germline V gene. In DNA form, the CDR3 reads TGTGCCAGCAGCCCTCGACCGGGAGGGAACACTGAAGCTTTCTTT. This translates into CASSPRPGGNTEAFF.

This clonotype was recorded at least ten times. The chain recombines TRBV9 with TRBJ2-2; perhaps TRBD2 as D (7 bases). Germline values: CDR1 SGDLS, CDR2 YYNGEE. V gave up 0 bases and J gave up 4 bases, with 13 bases separating them. The CDR3 loop spans 16 amino acids. The CDR3 coding sequence is TGTGCCAGCAGCGTAGGGGGGGGCGTTGGCACCGGGGAGCTGTTTTTT. It translates to CASSVGGGVGTGELFF. Filled out from reference TRBV9 and TRBJ2-2, the complete variable domain reads DSGVTQTPKHLITATGQRVTLRCSPRSGDLSVYWYQQSLDQGLQFLIQYYNGEERAKGNILERFSAQQFPDLHSELNLSSLELGDSALYFCASSVGGGVGTGELFFGEGSRLTVL.

This clonotype was counted many times. This rearrangement joins TRBV9 to TRBJ2-1; D is uncertain. V was pared by 3 bases and J by 10 bases, with 5 bases between. CDR1 SGDLS and CDR2 YYNGEE come from the germline V gene. The CDR3 has 10 amino acids. CDR3 loop: CASSAGEQFF. The CDR3, as DNA: TGTGCCAGCAGCGCCGGGGAGCAGTTCTTC.

This clonotype occurred many times. The V call is TRBV9, the J call TRBJ2-3, with D tentatively TRBD1 or TRBD2 (5 bases each). V lost 3 bases and J lost 3, with 11 bases in between. In germline, CDR1 is SGDLS, CDR2 YYNGEE. The CDR3 contains 14 residues. The CDR3 coding sequence is TGTGCCAGCAGCGCCGGGACGTGGACAGATACGCAGTATTTT. Translation: CASSAGTWTDTQYF.

This chain joins TRBV9 and TRBJ2-7, with D hard to call. V was cut by 0 bases and J by 4 bases, with 14 bases left in between. This CDR3 has 15 amino acids. Germline V gives CDR1 SGDLS, CDR2 YYNGEE. CDR3 sequence reads: CASSVALSEQYEQYF. CDR3 nucleotide sequence: TGTGCCAGCAGCGTAGCCCTCTCAGAACAATACGAGCAGTACTTC.

The table lists this clonotype with a few counts. V is TRBV9 and J is TRBJ2-1; 9 bases match TRBD2. With V trimmed by 3 bases and J by 4 bases, 11 bases remained unmatched. Germline V gene sequence: CDR1 SGDLS, CDR2 YYNGEE. There are 17 residues in the CDR3. The chain's CDR3 is CASSASFESGGYNEQFF. The CDR3 DNA follows: TGTGCCAGCAGCGCGAGTTTTGAAAGCGGGGGGTACAATGAGCAGTTCTTC.

This clonotype was observed at least ten times. The chain employs TRBV9 and TRBJ2-2; D tentatively reads TRBD1 or TRBD2 (6 bases each). V dropped 4 bases and J dropped 4 bases, with 17 bases sitting between them. The V gene's germline CDR1 is SGDLS and CDR2 YYNGEE. The CDR3 runs 16 residues. CDR3 amino acids: CASSPSGAEPTGELFF. CDR3 bases: TGTGCCAGCAGCCCTTCGGGGGCCGAACCCACCGGGGAGCTGTTTTTT. The full variable domain, completed using reference TRBV9 and TRBJ2-2, is DSGVTQTPKHLITATGQRVTLRCSPRSGDLSVYWYQQSLDQGLQFLIQYYNGEERAKGNILERFSAQQFPDLHSELNLSSLELGDSALYFCASSPSGAEPTGELFFGEGSRLTVL.

This clonotype was detected ten times or more. This chain uses TRBV9 with TRBJ2-7; D may correspond to TRBD1 or TRBD2 (5 bases each). Looked up from germline, CDR1 is SGDLS and CDR2 is YYNGEE. The germline V and J ends were trimmed by 3 bases and 4 bases, with 17 bases remaining between them. CDR3 length: 15 amino acids. CDR3 sequence (DNA): TGTGCCAGCAGCGGGGGTTTGGGGGAGTGGTACGAGCAGTACTTC. It codes for CASSGGLGEWYEQYF.

In its sample, this clonotype was seen many times. The CDR3 DNA reads TGTGCCAGCAGCGTAGGTTCTAGCCGGGCAAGGGAGACCCAGTACTTC. Amino acids: CASSVGSSRARETQYF. V and J are TRBV9 and TRBJ2-5; perhaps TRBD2 as D (5 bases). From germline, CDR1 is SGDLS and CDR2 YYNGEE. The CDR3 has 16 residues. Trimming left V 0 bases short and J 5 bases short, with 17 bases between.

There are many counts of this clonotype. The chain recombines TRBV9 with TRBJ1-1; D not resolved. V lost 0 bases and J 1 base, leaving 4 bases between the germline ends. CDR3 length equals 13 residues. Germline lookup yields CDR1 SGDLS and CDR2 YYNGEE. The CDR3 spells CASSVAPNTEAFF. The DNA of the CDR3 is TGTGCCAGCAGCGTAGCTCCGAACACTGAAGCTTTCTTT.

There are many counts of this clonotype. This CDR3 is CASSPSHPSEQFF. CDR3 sequence (DNA): TGTGCCAGCAGCCCGAGTCACCCCAGTGAGCAGTTCTTC. The chain carries TRBV9 and TRBJ2-1; D unresolved. V lost 4 bases and J lost 9, with 14 bases in between. This CDR3 is built from 13 residues. CDR1 and CDR2 from the germline V gene are SGDLS and YYNGEE.